The sequence of this T cell receptor (beta chain) was determined in a study of siplizumab effects on memory and regulatory T cells. This table comes from immunoSEQ multiplex PCR, and its TCRdb copy is limited to in-frame clones, with some not included. The data contain over 60,000 clones, roughly nine tenths of them singletons. As concerns this clone: Its cognate antigen is unknown. Other DNA sequences in this sample translate to the same CDR3.

General study results and limits: Unstimulated subsets contained matches for only a minor fraction of alloreactive clones.

The source material was CD8+ T cells sorted from blood. The source of this sequence is a human donor in good health.

Written as DNA, the CDR3 is TGTGCCAGCAGCCGTCAAGAGACCCAGTACTTC. Amino acid sequence: CASSRQETQYF. The chain couples TRBV7-9 to TRBJ2-5; unclear D gene. The germline V gene has CDR1 SEHNR and CDR2 FQNEAQ (reference sequence). V lost 5 bases and J lost 2, with 3 bases in between. The CDR3 length is 11 residues.